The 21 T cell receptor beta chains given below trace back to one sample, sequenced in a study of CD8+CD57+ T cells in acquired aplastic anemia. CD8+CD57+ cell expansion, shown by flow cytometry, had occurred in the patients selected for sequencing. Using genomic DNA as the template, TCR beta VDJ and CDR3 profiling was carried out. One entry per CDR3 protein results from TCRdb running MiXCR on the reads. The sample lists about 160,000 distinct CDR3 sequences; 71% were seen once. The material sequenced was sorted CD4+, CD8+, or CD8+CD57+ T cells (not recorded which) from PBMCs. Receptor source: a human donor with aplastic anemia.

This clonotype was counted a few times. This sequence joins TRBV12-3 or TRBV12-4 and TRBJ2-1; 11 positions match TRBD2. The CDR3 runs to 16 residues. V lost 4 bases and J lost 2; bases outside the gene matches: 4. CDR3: CASSSLAGGAYNEQFF. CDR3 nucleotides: TGTGCCAGCAGTTCCCTAGCGGGAGGAGCCTACAATGAGCAGTTCTTC.

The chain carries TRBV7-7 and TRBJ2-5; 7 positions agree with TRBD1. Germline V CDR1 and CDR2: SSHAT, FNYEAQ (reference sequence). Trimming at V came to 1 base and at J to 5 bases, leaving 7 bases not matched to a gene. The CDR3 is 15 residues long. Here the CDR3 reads CASSLGSGQRETQYF. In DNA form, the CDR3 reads TGTGCCAGCAGCTTAGGATCGGGACAGAGGGAGACCCAGTACTTC.

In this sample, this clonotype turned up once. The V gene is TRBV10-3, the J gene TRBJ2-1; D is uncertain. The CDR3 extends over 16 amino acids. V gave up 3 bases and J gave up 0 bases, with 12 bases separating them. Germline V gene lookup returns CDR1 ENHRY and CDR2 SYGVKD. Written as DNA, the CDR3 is TGTGCCATCAGTGATCTGGTGAAAAGCTCCTACAATGAGCAGTTCTTC. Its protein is CAISDLVKSSYNEQFF.

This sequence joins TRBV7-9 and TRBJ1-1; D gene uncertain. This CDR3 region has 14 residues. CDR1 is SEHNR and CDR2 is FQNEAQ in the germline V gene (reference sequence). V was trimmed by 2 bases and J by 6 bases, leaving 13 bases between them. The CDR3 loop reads CASSLIPGMAEAFF. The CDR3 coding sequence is TGTGCCAGCAGCTTAATTCCGGGAATGGCTGAAGCTTTCTTT.

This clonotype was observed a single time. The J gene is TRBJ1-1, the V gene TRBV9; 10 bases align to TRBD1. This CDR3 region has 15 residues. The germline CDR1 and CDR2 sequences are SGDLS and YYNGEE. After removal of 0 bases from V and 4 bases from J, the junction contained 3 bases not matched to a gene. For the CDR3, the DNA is TGTGCCAGCAGCGTAGTGGGGACAGGGGTCACTGAAGCTTTCTTT. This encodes CASSVVGTGVTEAFF.

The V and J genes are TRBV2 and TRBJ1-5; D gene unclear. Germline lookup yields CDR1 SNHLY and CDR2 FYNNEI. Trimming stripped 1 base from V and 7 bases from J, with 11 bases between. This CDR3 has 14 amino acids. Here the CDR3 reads CASSEDWSSQPQHF. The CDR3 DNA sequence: TGTGCCAGCAGTGAAGATTGGTCAAGCCAGCCCCAGCATTTT. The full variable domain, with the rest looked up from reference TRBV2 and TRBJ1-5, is EPEVTQTPSHQVTQMGQEVILRCVPISNHLYFYWYRQILGQKVEFLVSFYNNEISEKSEIFDDQFSVERPDGSNFTLKIRSTKLEDSAMYFCASSEDWSSQPQHFGDGTRLSIL.

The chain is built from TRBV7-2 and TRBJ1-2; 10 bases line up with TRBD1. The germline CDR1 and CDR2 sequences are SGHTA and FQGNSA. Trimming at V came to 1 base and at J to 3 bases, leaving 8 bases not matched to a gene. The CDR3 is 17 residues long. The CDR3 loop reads CASSLVLGTGVDYGYTF. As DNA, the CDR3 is TGTGCCAGCAGCTTAGTATTGGGGACAGGGGTCGACTATGGCTACACCTTC.

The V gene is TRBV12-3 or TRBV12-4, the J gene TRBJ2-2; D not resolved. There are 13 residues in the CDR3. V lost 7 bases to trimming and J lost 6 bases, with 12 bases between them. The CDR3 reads CASKELSAGELFF. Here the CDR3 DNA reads TGTGCCAGCAAAGAACTCTCGGCCGGGGAGCTGTTTTTT.

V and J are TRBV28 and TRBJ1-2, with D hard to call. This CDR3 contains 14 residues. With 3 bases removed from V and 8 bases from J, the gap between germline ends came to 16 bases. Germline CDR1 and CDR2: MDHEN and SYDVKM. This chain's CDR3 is CASSLHGVYYGYTF. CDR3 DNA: TGTGCCAGCAGTTTGCATGGGGTTTATTACGGCTACACCTTC.

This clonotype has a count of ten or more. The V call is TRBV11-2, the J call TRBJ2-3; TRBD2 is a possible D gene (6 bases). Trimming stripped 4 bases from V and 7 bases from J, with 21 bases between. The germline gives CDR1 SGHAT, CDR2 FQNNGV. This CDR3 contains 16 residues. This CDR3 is CASSSPEGRLLNTQYF. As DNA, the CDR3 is TGTGCCAGCAGCTCCCCGGAGGGCAGACTACTCAATACGCAGTATTTT.

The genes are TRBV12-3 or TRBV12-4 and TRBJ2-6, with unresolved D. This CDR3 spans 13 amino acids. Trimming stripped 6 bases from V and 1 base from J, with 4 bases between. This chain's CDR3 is CASRGSGANVLTF. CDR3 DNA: TGTGCCAGCAGGGGATCTGGGGCCAACGTCCTGACTTTC.

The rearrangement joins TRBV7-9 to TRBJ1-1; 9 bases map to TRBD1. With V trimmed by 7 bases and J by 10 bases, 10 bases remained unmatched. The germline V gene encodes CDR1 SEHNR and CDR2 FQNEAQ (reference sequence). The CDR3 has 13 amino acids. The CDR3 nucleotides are TGTGCCAGCAAAGATGGACAGGGGCTGGGAGCTTTCTTT. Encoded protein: CASKDGQGLGAFF.

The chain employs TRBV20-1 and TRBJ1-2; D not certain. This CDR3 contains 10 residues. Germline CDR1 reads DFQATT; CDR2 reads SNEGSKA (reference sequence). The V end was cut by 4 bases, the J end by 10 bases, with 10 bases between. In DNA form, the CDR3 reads TGCAGTGCTAAGGAGCTACTCTACACCTTC. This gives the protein CSAKELLYTF.

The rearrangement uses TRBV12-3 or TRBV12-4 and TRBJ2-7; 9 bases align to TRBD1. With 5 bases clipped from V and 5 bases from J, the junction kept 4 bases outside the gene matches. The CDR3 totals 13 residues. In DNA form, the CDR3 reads TGTGCCAGCAGTGGGACAGGGAGGGACGAGCAGTACTTC. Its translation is CASSGTGRDEQYF.

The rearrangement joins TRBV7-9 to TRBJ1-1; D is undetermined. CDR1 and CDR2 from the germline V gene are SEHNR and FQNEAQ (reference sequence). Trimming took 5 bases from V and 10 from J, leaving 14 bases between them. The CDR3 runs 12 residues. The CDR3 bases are TGTGCCAGCAGCGCTAACCAGCTGAGAGCTTTCTTT. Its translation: CASSANQLRAFF. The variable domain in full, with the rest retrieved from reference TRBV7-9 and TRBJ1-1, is DTGVSQNPRHKITKRGQNVTFRCDPISEHNRLYWYRQTLGQGPEFLTYFQNEAQLEKSRLLSDRFSAERPKGSFSTLEIQRTEQGDSAMYLCASSANQLRAFFGQGTRLTVV.

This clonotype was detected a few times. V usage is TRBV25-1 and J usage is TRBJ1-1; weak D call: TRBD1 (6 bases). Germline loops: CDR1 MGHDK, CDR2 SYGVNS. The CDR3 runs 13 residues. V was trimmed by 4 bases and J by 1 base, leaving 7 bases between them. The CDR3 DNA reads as TGTGCCAGCAGTGGACAGGCGAACACTGAAGCTTTCTTT. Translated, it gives CASSGQANTEAFF.

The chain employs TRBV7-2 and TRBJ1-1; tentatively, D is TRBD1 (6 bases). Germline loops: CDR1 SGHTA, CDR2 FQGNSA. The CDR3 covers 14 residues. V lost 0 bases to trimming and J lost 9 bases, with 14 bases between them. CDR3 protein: CASSLAGGGWQAFF. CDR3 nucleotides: TGTGCCAGCAGCTTAGCGGGCGGGGGCTGGCAAGCTTTCTTT.

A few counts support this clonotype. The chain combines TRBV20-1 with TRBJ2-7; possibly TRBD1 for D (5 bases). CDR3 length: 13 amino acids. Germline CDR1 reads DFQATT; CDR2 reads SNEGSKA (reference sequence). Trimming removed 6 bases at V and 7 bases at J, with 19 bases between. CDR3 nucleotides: TGCAGTGCCGCCGACAGATTGGTGGGAGAGCAGTACTTC. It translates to CSAADRLVGEQYF.

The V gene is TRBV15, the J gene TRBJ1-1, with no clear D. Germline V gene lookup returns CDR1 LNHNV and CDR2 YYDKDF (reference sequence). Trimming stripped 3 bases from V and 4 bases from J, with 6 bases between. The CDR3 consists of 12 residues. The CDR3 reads CATSSLATEAFF. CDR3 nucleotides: TGTGCCACCAGCAGTTTAGCCACTGAAGCTTTCTTT.

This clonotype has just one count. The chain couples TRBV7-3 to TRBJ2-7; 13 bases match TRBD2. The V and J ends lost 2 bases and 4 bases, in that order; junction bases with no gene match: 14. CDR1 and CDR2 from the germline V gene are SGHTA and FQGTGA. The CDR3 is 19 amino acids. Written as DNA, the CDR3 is TGTGCCAGCAGCTTAGGCCAACTAGCGGGGGGGCTTCGGCCTTACGAGCAGTACTTC. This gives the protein CASSLGQLAGGLRPYEQYF.

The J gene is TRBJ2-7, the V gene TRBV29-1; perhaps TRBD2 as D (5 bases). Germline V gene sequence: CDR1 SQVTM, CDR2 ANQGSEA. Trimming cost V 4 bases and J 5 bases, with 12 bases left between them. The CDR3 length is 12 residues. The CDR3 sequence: CSVARARDEQYF. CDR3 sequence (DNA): TGCAGCGTTGCGAGGGCCCGGGACGAGCAGTACTTC.